This T cell receptor beta chain was obtained from a study of vaccination and CD4 T cells after COVID-19. Study-wide results and limits: Only after vaccination were a median about 87% of convalescents' reactive clones seen.

This clonotype was observed a single time. Its antigen is currently unknown. Scientists ran DNA taken from cultured CD4+ T cells through the Oncomine TCR Beta short-read assay for sequencing. Scientists extracted genomic DNA from CD4+ T cells grown in culture. Using its own MiXCR run on the PCR reads, TCRdb lists one record per CDR3 protein. The profile shows thousands of distinct CDR3 sequences, over 30% of them singletons. Treatment in this sample: approximately nine-day PBMC culture with coronavirus spike peptide pools or control peptides (ViraFEST assay). According to the study, CD4+ T cells from the unexposed donor were gathered ahead of the COVID-19 pandemic (2011-2018). T cells were expanded with peptide pools, and expanded clonotypes were identified by TCR sequencing. Testing used SARS-CoV-2 S/N and four cold-coronavirus spikes on unexposed-donor CD4+ T cells, cells permitting. Sample: CD4+ T cells from blood, cultured in vitro. The clonotype originates from a human donor in good health.

This CDR3 is CATRGDQSYNEQFF. The DNA of the CDR3 is TGTGCCACCCGAGGAGACCAATCCTACAATGAGCAGTTCTTC. The chain joins TRBV24-1 to TRBJ2-1; D not certain. The CDR3 is made up of 14 amino acids. V lost 9 bases, J lost 1 base, and 12 bases lay in between. CDR1 is KGHDR, CDR2 SFDVKD, per germline.